A single sample gave rise to the 8 T cell receptor beta chains below, sequenced in a study of T cells in Graves' hyperthyroidism and ophthalmopathy. Authors of the study amplified TCR beta CDR3 regions from RNA transcripts. TCR CDR3 regions were first amplified by RT-PCR with HTBI primers. MiXCR, run by TCRdb on the multiplex PCR reads, gives a single entry per CDR3 protein. The sample carries about 300,000 distinct CDR3 sequences, around a fifth recorded once. Sequencing used blood. The origin of the receptors is a man between 50 and 59 years old with Graves' ophthalmopathy.

This clonotype was counted only a few times. The V call is TRBV11-2, the J call TRBJ1-1; unclear D gene. This CDR3 contains 13 residues. CDR1 SGHAT and CDR2 FQNNGV come from the germline V gene. V lost 4 bases and J lost 5, with 11 bases in between. CDR3 coding DNA: TGTGCCAGCAGCTCAGGTCGGAGTACTGAAGCTTTCTTT. Amino acid sequence: CASSSGRSTEAFF.

This rearrangement joins TRBV6-5 to TRBJ2-5; possibly TRBD1 for D (6 bases). Trimming took off 7 bases at V and 2 bases at J, with 20 bases between the two ends. The CDR3 has 16 amino acids. Germline V gives CDR1 MNHEY, CDR2 SVGAGI. The CDR3, as DNA: TGTGCCAGCACGTTCCCCCCGGGACACAAACAAGAGACCCAGTACTTC. This translates into CASTFPPGHKQETQYF.

V gene TRBV20-1 combines with J gene TRBJ1-5; unclear D gene. CDR3 length equals 13 residues. The germline V gene has CDR1 DFQATT and CDR2 SNEGSKA (reference sequence). V gave up 1 base and J gave up 5 bases, with 9 bases separating them. In DNA, the CDR3 is TGCAGTGCTAGAGTGGGTTGGGATCAGCCCCAGCATTTT. Translating it yields CSARVGWDQPQHF.

In this sample, this clonotype turned up many times. The chain combines TRBV2 with TRBJ2-5; a possible D gene is TRBD1 (6 bases). V was trimmed by 3 bases and J by 5 bases, leaving 13 bases between them. CDR3 size: 14 residues. Germline V gene lookup returns CDR1 SNHLY and CDR2 FYNNEI. The CDR3 DNA reads TGTGCCAGCAGTGACAGGGGAGTTGCGGAGACCCAGTACTTC. It codes for CASSDRGVAETQYF.

The genes are TRBV7-9 and TRBJ2-7; 7 nucleotides align to TRBD2. Germline V gene data show CDR1 as SEHNR and CDR2 as FQNEAQ (reference sequence). After removal of 1 base from V and 0 bases from J, the junction contained 6 bases not matched to a gene. The CDR3 spans 16 residues. CDR3 nucleotides: TGTGCCAGCAGCTTAGAGGGAGGGTTTAGCTCCTACGAGCAGTACTTC. Translated: CASSLEGGFSSYEQYF. Based on the CDR3 plus reference TRBV7-9 and TRBJ2-7, the full variable domain is DTGVSQNPRHKITKRGQNVTFRCDPISEHNRLYWYRQTLGQGPEFLTYFQNEAQLEKSRLLSDRFSAERPKGSFSTLEIQRTEQGDSAMYLCASSLEGGFSSYEQYFGPGTRLTVT.

This chain connects TRBV6-2 or TRBV6-3 to TRBJ2-1; D gene uncertain. Germline CDR1 and CDR2: MNHEY and SVGEGT. V lost 5 bases to trimming and J lost 4 bases, with 18 bases between them. This CDR3 has 16 residues. CDR3 in DNA: TGTGCCAGCAGTCCTCCGGGCGCGGCAGTATACAATGAGCAGTTCTTC. This translates into CASSPPGAAVYNEQFF.

The sample holds many counts of this clonotype. The chain has TRBV20-1 and TRBJ2-7; no firm D call. The V and J ends lost 6 bases and 3 bases respectively, with 18 bases between them. In germline, CDR1 is DFQATT, CDR2 SNEGSKA (reference sequence). The CDR3 runs to 14 residues. DNA of the CDR3: TGCAGTGCCAGCGACTCATTTGGATTCTACGAGCAGTACTTC. It specifies CSASDSFGFYEQYF.

The chain is built from TRBV10-3 and TRBJ2-5; D is ambiguous. This CDR3 has 12 amino acids. Germline values: CDR1 ENHRY, CDR2 SYGVKD. Trimming shortened V by 3 bases and J by 2 bases, and 4 bases separated the two germline ends. CDR3 sequence reads: CAISDVQETQYF. The CDR3 DNA is TGTGCCATCAGTGACGTGCAAGAGACCCAGTACTTC.